What follows describes a single T cell receptor beta chain. What it binds is unknown. The sample originates from a study of cytomegalovirus exposure and HLA in healthy donors. Study-level findings and limits: Follow-up analysis found HLA locus-dependent TCR association rates, highest for DRB1 and lowest for HLA-C.

Vbeta (60) and Jbeta (13) primers were used in the PCR. Sequencing was performed with immunoSEQ multiplex PCR; in TCRdb, only in-frame clones are kept and a portion is missing. This table has more than 140,000 clones, 82% appearing once. The germline V gene encodes CDR1 MDHEN and CDR2 SYDVKM. With V trimmed by 6 bases and J by 4 bases, 10 bases remained unmatched. The CDR3 is made up of 16 amino acids. Source material: PBMCs. This chain joins TRBV28 and TRBJ2-5; 11 positions match TRBD2. The TCR comes from a man younger than 35 in good health and CMV-seropositive. The CDR3 spells CASSLYGLAGRETQYF. The CDR3 bases are TGTGCCAGCAGCCTCTACGGACTAGCGGGCAGAGAGACCCAGTACTTC.